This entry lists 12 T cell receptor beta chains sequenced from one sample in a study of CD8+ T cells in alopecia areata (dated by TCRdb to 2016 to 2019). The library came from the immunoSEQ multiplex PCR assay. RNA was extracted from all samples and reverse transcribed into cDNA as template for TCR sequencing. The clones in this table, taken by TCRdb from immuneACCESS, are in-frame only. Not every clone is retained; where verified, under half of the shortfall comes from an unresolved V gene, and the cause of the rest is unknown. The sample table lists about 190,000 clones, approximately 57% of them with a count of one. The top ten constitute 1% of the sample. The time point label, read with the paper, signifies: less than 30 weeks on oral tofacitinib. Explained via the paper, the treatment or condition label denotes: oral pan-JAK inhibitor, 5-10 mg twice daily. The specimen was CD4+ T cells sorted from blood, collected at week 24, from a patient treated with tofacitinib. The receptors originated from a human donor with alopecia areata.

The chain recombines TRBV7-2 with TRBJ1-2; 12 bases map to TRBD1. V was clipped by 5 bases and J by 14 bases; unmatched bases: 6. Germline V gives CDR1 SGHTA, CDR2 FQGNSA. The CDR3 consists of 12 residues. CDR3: CASSLRDRGRTF. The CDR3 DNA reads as TGTGCCAGCAGCCTCCGGGACAGGGGGCGAACCTTC.

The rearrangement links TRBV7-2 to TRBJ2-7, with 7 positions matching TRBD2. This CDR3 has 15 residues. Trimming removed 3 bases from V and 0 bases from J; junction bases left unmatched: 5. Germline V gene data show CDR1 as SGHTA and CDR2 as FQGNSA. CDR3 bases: TGTGCCAGCAGCTTCAGCGGGGCGAGCTCCTACGAGCAGTACTTC. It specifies CASSFSGASSYEQYF.

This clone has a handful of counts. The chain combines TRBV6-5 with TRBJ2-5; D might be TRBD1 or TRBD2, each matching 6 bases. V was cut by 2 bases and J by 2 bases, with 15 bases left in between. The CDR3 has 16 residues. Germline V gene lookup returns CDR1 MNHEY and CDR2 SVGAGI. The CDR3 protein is CASSYGSGAGQETQYF. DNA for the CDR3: TGTGCCAGCAGTTACGGTTCGGGGGCGGGGCAAGAGACCCAGTACTTC.

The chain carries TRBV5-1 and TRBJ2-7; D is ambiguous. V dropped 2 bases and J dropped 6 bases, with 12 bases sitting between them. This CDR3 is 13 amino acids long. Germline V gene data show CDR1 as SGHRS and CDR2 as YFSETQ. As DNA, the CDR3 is TGCGCCAGCAGCTTTTACGGCACGGGCGAGCAGTACTTC. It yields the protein CASSFYGTGEQYF. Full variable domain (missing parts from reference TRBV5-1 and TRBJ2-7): KAGVTQTPRYLIKTRGQQVTLSCSPISGHRSVSWYQQTPGQGLQFLFEYFSETQRNKGNFPGRFSGRQFSNSRSEMNVSTLELGDSALYLCASSFYGTGEQYFGPGTRLTVT.

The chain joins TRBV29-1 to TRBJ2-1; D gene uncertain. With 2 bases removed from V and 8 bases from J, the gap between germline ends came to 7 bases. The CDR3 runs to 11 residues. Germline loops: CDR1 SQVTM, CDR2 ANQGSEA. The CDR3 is CSVERVDEQFF. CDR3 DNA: TGCAGCGTTGAAAGGGTTGATGAGCAGTTCTTC.

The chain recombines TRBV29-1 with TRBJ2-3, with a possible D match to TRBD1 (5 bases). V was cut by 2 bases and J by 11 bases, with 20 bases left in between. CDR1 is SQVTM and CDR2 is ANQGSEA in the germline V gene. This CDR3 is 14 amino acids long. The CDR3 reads CSVESHSRANRQYF. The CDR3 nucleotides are TGCAGCGTTGAAAGTCATAGCAGGGCGAATAGGCAGTATTTT.

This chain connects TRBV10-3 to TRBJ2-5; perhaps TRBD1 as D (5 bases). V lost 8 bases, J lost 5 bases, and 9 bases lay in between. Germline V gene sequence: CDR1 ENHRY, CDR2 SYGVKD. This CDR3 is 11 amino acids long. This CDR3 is CAIGRQETQYF. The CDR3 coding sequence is TGTGCCATCGGGCGACAGGAGACCCAGTACTTC.

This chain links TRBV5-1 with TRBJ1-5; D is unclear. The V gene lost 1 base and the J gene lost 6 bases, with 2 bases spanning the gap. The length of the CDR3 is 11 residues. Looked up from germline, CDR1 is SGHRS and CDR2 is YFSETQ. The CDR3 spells CASSLSQPQHF. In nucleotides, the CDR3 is TGCGCCAGCAGCTTGAGTCAGCCCCAGCATTTT.

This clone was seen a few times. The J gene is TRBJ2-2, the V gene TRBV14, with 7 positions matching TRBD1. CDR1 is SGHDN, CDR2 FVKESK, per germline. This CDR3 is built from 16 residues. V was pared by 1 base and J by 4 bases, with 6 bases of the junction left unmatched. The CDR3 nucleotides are TGTGCCAGCAGCCAAGGGGACAGACCCCTCACCGGGGAGCTGTTTTTT. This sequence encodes CASSQGDRPLTGELFF.

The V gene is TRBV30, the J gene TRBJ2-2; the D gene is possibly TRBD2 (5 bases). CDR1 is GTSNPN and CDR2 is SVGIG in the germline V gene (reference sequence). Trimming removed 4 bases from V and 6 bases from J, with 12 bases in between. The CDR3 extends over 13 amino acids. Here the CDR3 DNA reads TGTGCCTGGAATTCGAGGGTTGCCGGGGAGCTGTTTTTT. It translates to CAWNSRVAGELFF. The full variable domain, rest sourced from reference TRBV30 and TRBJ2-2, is SQTIHQWPATLVQPVGSPLSLECTVEGTSNPNLYWYRQAAGRGLQLLFYSVGIGQISSEVPQNLSASRPQDRQFILSSKKLLLSDSGFYLCAWNSRVAGELFFGEGSRLTVL.

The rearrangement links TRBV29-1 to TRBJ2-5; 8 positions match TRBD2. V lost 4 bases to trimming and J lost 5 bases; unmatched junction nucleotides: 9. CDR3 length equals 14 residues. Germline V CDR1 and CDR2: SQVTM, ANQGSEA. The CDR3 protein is CSVASGGNMETQYF. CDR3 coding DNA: TGCAGCGTTGCGAGCGGGGGCAATATGGAGACCCAGTACTTC.

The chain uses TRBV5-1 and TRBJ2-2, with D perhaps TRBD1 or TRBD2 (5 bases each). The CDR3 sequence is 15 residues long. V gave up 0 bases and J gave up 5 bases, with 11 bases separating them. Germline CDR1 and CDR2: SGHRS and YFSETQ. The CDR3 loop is CASSLGQGETGELFF. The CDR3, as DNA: TGCGCCAGCAGCTTGGGGCAGGGAGAGACCGGGGAGCTGTTTTTT.